Listed below are T cell receptor beta chains from one sample, sequenced in a study of metastatic and nonmetastatic thyroid tumors. TCRdb reanalyzed the PCR reads with MiXCR. The sample lists about 24,000 clones; under 30% were seen once. The sample comprised tumor tissue. All receptors come from a male donor with papillary thyroid cancer or a benign thyroid nodule (not recorded which). Some clones in this sample may be carry-over from other donors' samples. Both conserved end residues are part of each CDR3. D genes are given only for firm matches. Some rows have no size entry. The others give once, few or many, or a class for an expanded clone.

>TRBD2|TRBV5-1|many|TRBJ2-2
CASSLELAGASNTGELFF
TGCGCCAGCAGCTTGGAACTAGCGGGTGCGTCGAACACCGGGGAGCTGTTTTTT
>TRBD2|TRBV19|many|TRBJ2-1
CASSMGLAGGSSYNEQFF
TGTGCCAGTAGTATGGGACTAGCGGGAGGGTCCTCCTACAATGAGCAGTTCTTC
>NA|TRBV7-2|many|TRBJ2-3
CASSLALEDTQYF
TGTGCCAGCAGCTTAGCCCTTGAGGATACGCAGTATTTT
>NA|TRBV15|few|TRBJ2-7
CATCQGQRDYEQYF
TGTGCCACCTGTCAAGGGCAGAGGGACTACGAGCAGTACTTC
>NA|TRBV20-1|many|TRBJ2-7
CSAGPVDSYEQYF
TGCAGTGCAGGCCCGGTGGACTCCTACGAGCAGTACTTC
>NA|TRBV6-1|NA|TRBJ2-2
CASSAYTGELFF
TGTGCCAGCAGTGCTTACACCGGGGAGCTGTTTTTT
>TRBD1|TRBV28|medium-sized|TRBJ2-7
CASSWDRRYEQYF
TGTGCCAGCAGCTGGGACAGGCGCTACGAGCAGTACTTC
>TRBD2|TRBV10-1|many|TRBJ2-2
CASSERASGTGELFF
TGCGCCAGCAGTGAGCGGGCTAGCGGTACCGGGGAGCTGTTTTTT
>NA|TRBV3-1|many|TRBJ2-5
CASSHYQETQYF
TGTGCCAGCAGCCATTATCAAGAGACCCAGTACTTC
>NA|TRBV12-3/TRBV12-4|few|TRBJ1-5
CASSSADGPGAQHF
TGTGCCAGCAGTTCAGCGGACGGCCCGGGGGCCCAGCATTTT